This entry lists 19 T cell receptor beta chains sequenced from one sample in a study of vaccination and CD4 T cells after COVID-19. No cognate antigen is known for these TCRs. CD4+ T cells that had been cultured provided DNA sequenced with the Oncomine TCR Beta short-read assay. MiXCR, applied by TCRdb to the PCR reads, yields one record per CDR3 protein. This table has around 23,000 distinct CDR3 sequences, over 40% appearing once. Time point reported: late sampling 161 to 241 days after vaccination in three convalescent patients. Treatment: 10-day PBMC culture with coronavirus spike peptide pools or control peptides (ViraFEST assay). The sequencing used CD4+ T cells from blood, cultured in vitro, collected about 7 months after SARS-CoV-2 vaccination. The receptor source for this set is a human donor who had recovered from COVID-19.

The chain uses TRBV19 and TRBJ1-2, with TRBD1 matching 7 bases. The CDR3 length is 17 residues. V shed 5 bases, J shed 8 bases, and the junction held 20 bases outside the gene matches. Germline V gene lookup returns CDR1 LNHDA and CDR2 SQIVND (reference sequence). CDR3 nucleotides: TGTGCCAGTAGTGGGTCCGGGACAGAATTATCCTCCGGGGGCTACACCTTC. Protein: CASSGSGTELSSGGYTF.

This clonotype was counted between two and nine times. The rearrangement joins TRBV20-1 to TRBJ2-2, with 12 bases matching TRBD2. CDR1 and CDR2 (germline): DFQATT, SNEGSKA (reference sequence). V was clipped by 5 bases and J by 4 bases; unmatched bases: 2. This CDR3 is built from 14 residues. In DNA, the CDR3 is TGCAGTGCTGGACTAGCGGGAAGCACCGGGGAGCTGTTTTTT. Amino acid sequence: CSAGLAGSTGELFF.

The V call is TRBV6-4, the J call TRBJ1-2, with D hard to call. V lost 8 bases, J lost 9 bases, and 22 bases lay in between. CDR1 is MRHNA, CDR2 SNTAGT, per germline. This CDR3 has 14 residues. CDR3: CASLPPPNVIRYTF. The CDR3 DNA follows: TGTGCCAGCCTTCCCCCCCCAAATGTGATTCGCTACACCTTC.

The V gene is TRBV20-1, the J gene TRBJ2-3, with 9 bases that match TRBD2. Germline loops: CDR1 DFQATT, CDR2 SNEGSKA (reference sequence). The CDR3 extends over 15 amino acids. V dropped 0 bases and J dropped 6; count of bases not matched to a gene: 7. CDR3 DNA: TGCAGTGCTAGAGACGGTAGCGGGAGCTTCGATACGCAGTATTTT. Amino acid sequence: CSARDGSGSFDTQYF.

In this sample, this clonotype turned up a few times. V gene TRBV2 combines with J gene TRBJ2-5; 7 nucleotides line up with TRBD1. Unmatched junction bases numbered 6, after V lost 1 base and J lost 7 bases. Germline assignment: CDR1 SNHLY and CDR2 FYNNEI. The CDR3 is 14 amino acids. As DNA, the CDR3 is TGTGCCAGCAGTGAAGGAGACAGGGTCGGGACCCAGTACTTC. Residues: CASSEGDRVGTQYF. Full variable domain (rest looked up from reference TRBV2 and TRBJ2-5): EPEVTQTPSHQVTQMGQEVILRCVPISNHLYFYWYRQILGQKVEFLVSFYNNEISEKSEIFDDQFSVERPDGSNFTLKIRSTKLEDSAMYFCASSEGDRVGTQYFGPGTRLLVL.

The chain has TRBV20-1 and TRBJ2-7; weak D call: TRBD2 (6 bases). This CDR3 comprises 12 residues. Germline lookup yields CDR1 DFQATT and CDR2 SNEGSKA (reference sequence). The V end was cut by 3 bases, the J end by 2 bases, with 8 bases between. The CDR3 sequence: CSASGSAYEQYF. CDR3 coding DNA: TGCAGTGCTAGCGGGAGTGCCTACGAGCAGTACTTC.

There are a few counts of this clonotype. The rearrangement links TRBV6-5 to TRBJ2-3; D perhaps matches TRBD2 (6 bases). Germline values: CDR1 MNHEY, CDR2 SVGAGI. The germline V and J ends were trimmed by 3 bases and 4 bases, with 8 bases remaining between them. The CDR3 extends over 13 amino acids. CDR3 DNA: TGTGCCAGCAGTTATGGAGGGGCAGATACGCAGTATTTT. Its translation: CASSYGGADTQYF.

The CDR3 DNA reads as TGTGCCAGCAGTGAAGTTGTAGGTGGGGACGAGCAGTACTTC. Translating gives CASSEVVGGDEQYF. This chain connects TRBV6-1 to TRBJ2-7; no clear D. The CDR3 consists of 14 residues. Germline loops: CDR1 MNHNS, CDR2 SASEGT. The V end was cut by 1 base, the J end by 5 bases, with 12 bases between.

The V and J genes are TRBV21-1 and TRBJ1-2; the table's D call, TRBD1, has no DNA check behind it. TRBV21-1 is recorded as a pseudogene. CDR3 length: 14 amino acids. The CDR3 sequence: CASSGAGGVYGYTF. The CDR3 DNA reads TGTGCCAGCAGCGGGGCAGGGGGCGTCTATGGCTACACCTTC.

This clonotype was counted only a few times. This chain connects TRBV20-1 to TRBJ2-5; a possible D gene is TRBD1 (5 bases). The V gene's germline CDR1 is DFQATT and CDR2 SNEGSKA (reference sequence). The ends were cut back, 3 bases at V and 3 bases at J, with 11 bases in the middle. The CDR3 runs 13 residues. The DNA of the CDR3 is TGCAGTGCTAGGCCCCCAGGGAAAGAGACCCAGTACTTC. It yields the protein CSARPPGKETQYF.

The chain employs TRBV6-1 and TRBJ1-6, with 7 bases aligning to TRBD1. From germline, CDR1 is MNHNS and CDR2 SASEGT. V shed 4 bases and J 7 bases; nucleotides not matched to a gene: 4. This CDR3 is 14 amino acids long. CDR3: CASSGGQPNSPLHF. CDR3 DNA: TGTGCCAGCAGTGGGGGACAGCCAAATTCACCCCTCCACTTT.

This chain links TRBV20-1 with TRBJ1-6; tentatively, D is TRBD1 (5 bases). Trimming stripped 5 bases from V and 10 bases from J, with 15 bases between. The CDR3 is made up of 13 amino acids. The germline gives CDR1 DFQATT, CDR2 SNEGSKA (reference sequence). Written as DNA, the CDR3 is TGCAGTGCTCCAGGGAGGCCCAAGTCACCCCTCCACTTT. Translated, it gives CSAPGRPKSPLHF.

This clonotype occurred a few times. The V and J genes are TRBV6-5 and TRBJ2-7, with 9 bases identical to TRBD2. Germline V gene lookup returns CDR1 MNHEY and CDR2 SVGAGI. The V gene end was trimmed by 0 bases and the J gene end by 1 base; junction bases not matched to a gene: 4. This CDR3 region has 16 residues. Here the CDR3 reads CASSYSRREGSYEQYF. Written as DNA, the CDR3 is TGTGCCAGCAGTTACTCCCGGCGGGAGGGATCCTACGAGCAGTACTTC.

V is TRBV20-1 and J is TRBJ2-7, with 8 nucleotides matching TRBD1. Germline CDR1 is DFQATT and CDR2 is SNEGSKA (reference sequence). The CDR3 totals 14 residues. The V and J ends lost 6 bases and 3 bases, in that order; junction bases with no gene match: 10. CDR3 region: CSATAGTGNYEQYF. The DNA of the CDR3 is TGCAGTGCGACCGCCGGGACAGGCAACTACGAGCAGTACTTC.

This rearrangement joins TRBV5-1 to TRBJ2-1, with TRBD1 matching over 7 bases. The J call is in doubt because the DNA end fits TRBJ2-5 better. Per the germline V gene, CDR1 is SGHRS and CDR2 is YFSETQ. The CDR3 is 14 residues long. CDR3: CASSLGGQQETQYF. The CDR3, as DNA: TGCGCCAGCAGCTTGGGGGGACAGCAAGAGACCCAGTACTTC.

This clonotype was picked up a small number of times. The chain links TRBV27 to TRBJ2-3, with 7 bases fitting TRBD1. Losses at the gene ends were 5 bases for V and 1 base for J; bases not matched to a gene: 6. CDR3 length: 15 amino acids. Germline V gives CDR1 MNHEY, CDR2 SMNVEV (reference sequence). CDR3 DNA sequence: TGTGCCAGCAGTCTGGTAGGGACAGGCACAGATACGCAGTATTTT. It yields the protein CASSLVGTGTDTQYF.

This clonotype was counted a single time. V usage is TRBV10-2 and J usage is TRBJ1-1; D is ambiguous. Germline V CDR1 and CDR2: WSHSY, SAAADI. Trimming left V 6 bases short and J 1 base short, with 6 bases between. The CDR3 runs 12 residues. The CDR3 region has the DNA TGCGCCAGCAGCTCAGGGAACACTGAAGCTTTCTTT. Its protein is CASSSGNTEAFF.

This clonotype was picked up a small number of times. The chain links TRBV6-5 to TRBJ1-2; D not resolved. CDR3 size: 15 residues. Germline values: CDR1 MNHEY, CDR2 SVGAGI. V dropped 0 bases and J dropped 7 bases, with 15 bases sitting between them. CDR3 sequence: CASSYSRASSGGYTF. DNA of the CDR3: TGTGCCAGCAGTTACTCGAGGGCAAGTAGTGGTGGCTACACCTTC.

The J gene is TRBJ2-5, the V gene TRBV29-1; D gene unclear. V shed 7 bases and J shed 2 bases, with 5 bases lying between them. This CDR3 region has 10 residues. CDR1 and CDR2 (germline): SQVTM, ANQGSEA. CDR3 sequence: CSAGQETQYF. CDR3 in DNA: TGCAGCGCTGGGCAAGAGACCCAGTACTTC. Based on the CDR3 plus reference TRBV29-1 and TRBJ2-5, the full variable domain is SAVISQKPSRDICQRGTSLTIQCQVDSQVTMMFWYRQQPGQSLTLIATANQGSEATYESGFVIDKFPISRPNLTFSTLTVSNMSPEDSSIYLCSAGQETQYFGPGTRLLVL.